This T cell receptor beta chain was documented in a study of early T cells in non-severe SARS-CoV-2 infection. Study at large: Whole-blood bulk RNA, unsorted, was sequenced, and chains were unpaired.

Attachment of unique molecular identifiers to individual cDNA molecules was performed. TCRdb re-analysed the 5' RACE reads in MiXCR, keeping a single row per CDR3 protein. The table records about 68,000 distinct CDR3 sequences, 12% of them present only once. Points on this clonotype: The antigen remains unidentified.

This CDR3 is 14 amino acids long. CDR1 is SGDLS and CDR2 is YYNGEE in the germline V gene. V was pared by 0 bases and J by 2 bases, with 7 bases between. Findings and caveats of the study: Anti-spike CD8 responses were favored in VDJdb matching, and private and CD4 specificities were missed.

The J gene is TRBJ2-3, the V gene TRBV9; a possible D gene is TRBD2 (5 bases). What was sequenced was whole blood. This TCR was sampled from an adult who was a healthcare worker with PCR-confirmed SARS-CoV-2 infection or an uninfected control (not recorded which). The chain's CDR3 is CASSVAAATDTQYF. As DNA, the CDR3 is TGTGCCAGCAGCGTAGCAGCGGCCACAGATACGCAGTATTTT.